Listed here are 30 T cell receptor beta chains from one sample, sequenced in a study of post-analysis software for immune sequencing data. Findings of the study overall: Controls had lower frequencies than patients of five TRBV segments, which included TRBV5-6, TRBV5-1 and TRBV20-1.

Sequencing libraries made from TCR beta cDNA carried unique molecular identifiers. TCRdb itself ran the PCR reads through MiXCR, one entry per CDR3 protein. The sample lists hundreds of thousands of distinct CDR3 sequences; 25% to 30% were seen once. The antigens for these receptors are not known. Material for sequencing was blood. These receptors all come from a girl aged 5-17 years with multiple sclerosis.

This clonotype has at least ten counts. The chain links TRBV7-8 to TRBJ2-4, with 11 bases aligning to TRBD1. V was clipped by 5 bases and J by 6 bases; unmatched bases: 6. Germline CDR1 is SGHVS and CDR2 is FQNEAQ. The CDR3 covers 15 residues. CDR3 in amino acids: CASSLGQGGRNIQYF. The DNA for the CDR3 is TGTGCCAGCAGCCTGGGACAGGGGGGGCGAAACATTCAGTACTTC.

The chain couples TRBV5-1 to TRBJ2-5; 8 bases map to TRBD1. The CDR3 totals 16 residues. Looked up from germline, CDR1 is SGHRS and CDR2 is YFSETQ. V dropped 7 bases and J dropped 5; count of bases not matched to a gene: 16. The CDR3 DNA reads TGCGCCAGCGGATGGGGAGACAGGGGATTCGGGGAGACCCAGTACTTC. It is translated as CASGWGDRGFGETQYF.

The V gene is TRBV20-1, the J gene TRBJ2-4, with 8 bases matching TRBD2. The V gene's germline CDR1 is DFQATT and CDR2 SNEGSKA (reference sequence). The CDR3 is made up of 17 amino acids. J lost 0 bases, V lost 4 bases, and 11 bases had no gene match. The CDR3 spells CSATRLTSGLAKNIQYF. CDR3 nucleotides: TGCAGTGCTACGCGCCTTACTAGCGGTCTAGCCAAAAACATTCAGTACTTC.

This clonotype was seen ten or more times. CDR3 sequence reads: CASSLAPEETQYF. The CDR3 nucleotides read TGCGCCAGCAGCTTGGCTCCGGAAGAGACCCAGTACTTC. The chain joins TRBV5-1 to TRBJ2-5, with D unclear. Germline values: CDR1 SGHRS, CDR2 YFSETQ. This CDR3 contains 13 residues. Trimming stripped 0 bases from V and 3 bases from J, with 6 bases between. The whole variable domain, filled in from reference TRBV5-1 and TRBJ2-5, reads KAGVTQTPRYLIKTRGQQVTLSCSPISGHRSVSWYQQTPGQGLQFLFEYFSETQRNKGNFPGRFSGRQFSNSRSEMNVSTLELGDSALYLCASSLAPEETQYFGPGTRLLVL.

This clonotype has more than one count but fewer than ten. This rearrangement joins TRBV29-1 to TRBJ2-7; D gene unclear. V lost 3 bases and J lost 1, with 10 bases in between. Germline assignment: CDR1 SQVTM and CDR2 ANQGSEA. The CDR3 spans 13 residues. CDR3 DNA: TGCAGCGTTGAGCCGGACGGGTCCTACGAGCAGTACTTC. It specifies CSVEPDGSYEQYF.

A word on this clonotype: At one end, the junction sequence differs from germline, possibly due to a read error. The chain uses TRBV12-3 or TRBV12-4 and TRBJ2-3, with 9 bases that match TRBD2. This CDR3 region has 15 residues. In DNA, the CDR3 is TGTGCCAGCAGTCCCCTAGCGGGGCGCACAGATGCGCAGTATTTT. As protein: CASSPLAGRTDAQYF.

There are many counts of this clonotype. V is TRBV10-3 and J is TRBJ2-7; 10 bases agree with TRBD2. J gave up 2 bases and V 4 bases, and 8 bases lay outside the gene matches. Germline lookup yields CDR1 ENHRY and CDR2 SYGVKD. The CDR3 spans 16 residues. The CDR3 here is CAISGGGLANAYEQYF. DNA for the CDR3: TGTGCCATCAGTGGGGGGGGACTAGCGAACGCCTACGAGCAGTACTTC.

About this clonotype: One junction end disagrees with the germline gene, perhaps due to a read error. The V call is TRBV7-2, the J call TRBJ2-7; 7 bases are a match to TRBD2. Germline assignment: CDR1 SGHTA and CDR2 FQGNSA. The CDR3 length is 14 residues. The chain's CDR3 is CASSLAAGVGEQYF. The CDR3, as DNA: TGTGCCAGCAGCCTAGCCGCGGGAGTGGGAGAGCAGTACTTC.

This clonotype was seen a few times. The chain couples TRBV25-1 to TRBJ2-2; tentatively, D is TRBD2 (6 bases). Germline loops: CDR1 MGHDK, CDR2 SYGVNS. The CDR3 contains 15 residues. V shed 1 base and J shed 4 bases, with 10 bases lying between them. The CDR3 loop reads CASSESGVITGELFF. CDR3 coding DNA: TGTGCCAGCAGTGAATCGGGGGTAATCACCGGGGAGCTGTTTTTT. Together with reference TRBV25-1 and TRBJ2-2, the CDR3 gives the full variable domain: EADIYQTPRYLVIGTGKKITLECSQTMGHDKMYWYQQDPGMELHLIHYSYGVNSTEKGDLSSESTVSRIRTEHFPLTLESARPSHTSQYLCASSESGVITGELFFGEGSRLTVL.

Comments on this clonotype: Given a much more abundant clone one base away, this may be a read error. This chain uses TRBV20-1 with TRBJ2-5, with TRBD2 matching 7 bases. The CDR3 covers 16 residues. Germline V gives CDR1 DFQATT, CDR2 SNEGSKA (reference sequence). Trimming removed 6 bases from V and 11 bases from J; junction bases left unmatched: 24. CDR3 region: CSAPRNLLAEYNEQYF. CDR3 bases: TGCAGTGCCCCCCGTAATCTCCTAGCGGAATACAATGAGCAGTACTTC.

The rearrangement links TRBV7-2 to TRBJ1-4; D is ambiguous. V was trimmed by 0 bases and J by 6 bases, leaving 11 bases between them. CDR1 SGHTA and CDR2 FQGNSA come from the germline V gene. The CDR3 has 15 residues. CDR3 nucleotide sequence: TGTGCCAGCAGCTTAGCTTGGACCGGGGATGAAAAACTGTTTTTT. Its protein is CASSLAWTGDEKLFF.

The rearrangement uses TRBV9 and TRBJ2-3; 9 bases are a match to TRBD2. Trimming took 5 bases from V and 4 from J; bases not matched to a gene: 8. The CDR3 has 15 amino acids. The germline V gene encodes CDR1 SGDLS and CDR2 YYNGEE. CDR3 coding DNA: TGTGCCAGCAGTAGCGGGAGAGGGTTCGCAGATACGCAGTATTTT. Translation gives CASSSGRGFADTQYF.

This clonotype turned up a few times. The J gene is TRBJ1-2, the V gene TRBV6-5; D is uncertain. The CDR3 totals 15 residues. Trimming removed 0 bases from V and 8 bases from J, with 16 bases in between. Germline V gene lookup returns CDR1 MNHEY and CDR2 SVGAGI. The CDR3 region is CASSYSAPAGRGYTF. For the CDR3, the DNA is TGTGCCAGCAGTTACTCGGCCCCGGCGGGTCGAGGCTACACCTTC.

The CDR3 DNA sequence: TGCGCCAGCAGCCAGAGCGTCGGTTCTGGAGAGACCCAGTACTTC. It translates to CASSQSVGSGETQYF. J is TRBJ2-5 and V is TRBV4-3; D remains ambiguous. From germline, CDR1 is LGHNA and CDR2 YSLEER. V shed 3 bases and J shed 4 bases, with 15 bases lying between them. This CDR3 is 15 amino acids long.

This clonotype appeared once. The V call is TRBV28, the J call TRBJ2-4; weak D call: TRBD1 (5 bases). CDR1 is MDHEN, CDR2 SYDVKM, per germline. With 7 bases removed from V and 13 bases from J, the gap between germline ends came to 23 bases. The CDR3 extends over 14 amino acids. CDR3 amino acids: CASTTSGIFYGQYF. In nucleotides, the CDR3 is TGTGCCAGCACCACCTCAGGGATCTTCTACGGGCAGTACTTC.

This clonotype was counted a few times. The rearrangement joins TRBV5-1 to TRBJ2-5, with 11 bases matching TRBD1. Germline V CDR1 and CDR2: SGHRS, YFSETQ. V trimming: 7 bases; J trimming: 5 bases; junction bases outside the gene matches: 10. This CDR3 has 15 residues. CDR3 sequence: CASSRTGGNMETQYF. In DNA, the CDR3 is TGCGCCAGCTCCAGGACAGGGGGCAATATGGAGACCCAGTACTTC. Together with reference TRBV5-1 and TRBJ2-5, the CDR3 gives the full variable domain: KAGVTQTPRYLIKTRGQQVTLSCSPISGHRSVSWYQQTPGQGLQFLFEYFSETQRNKGNFPGRFSGRQFSNSRSEMNVSTLELGDSALYLCASSRTGGNMETQYFGPGTRLLVL.

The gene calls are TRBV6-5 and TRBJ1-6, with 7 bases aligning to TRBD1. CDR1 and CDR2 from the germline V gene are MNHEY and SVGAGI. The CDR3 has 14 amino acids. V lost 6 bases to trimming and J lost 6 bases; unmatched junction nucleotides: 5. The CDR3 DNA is TGTGCCAGCAGAAAGACAGGGTTTAATTCACCCCTCCACTTT. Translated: CASRKTGFNSPLHF.

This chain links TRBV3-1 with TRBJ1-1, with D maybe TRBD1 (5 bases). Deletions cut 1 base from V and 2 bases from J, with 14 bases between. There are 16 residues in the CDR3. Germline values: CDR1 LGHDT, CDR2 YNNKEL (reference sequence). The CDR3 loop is CASSQGGVGINTEAFF. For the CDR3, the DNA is TGTGCCAGCAGCCAAGGGGGGGTAGGGATTAACACTGAAGCTTTCTTT.

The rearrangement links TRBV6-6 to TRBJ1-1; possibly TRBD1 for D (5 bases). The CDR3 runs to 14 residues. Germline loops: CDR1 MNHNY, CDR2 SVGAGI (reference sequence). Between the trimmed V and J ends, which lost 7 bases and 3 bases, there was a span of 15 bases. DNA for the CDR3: TGTGCCAGCACCCCGGTTTGGGGCGACACTGAAGCTTTCTTT. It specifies CASTPVWGDTEAFF.

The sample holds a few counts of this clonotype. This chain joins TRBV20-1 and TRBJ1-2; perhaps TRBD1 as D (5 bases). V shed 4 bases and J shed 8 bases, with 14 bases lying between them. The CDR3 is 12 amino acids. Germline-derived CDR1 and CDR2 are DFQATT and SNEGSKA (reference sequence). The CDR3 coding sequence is TGCAGTGCTACGACCTACAGGCTGGGCTACACCTTC. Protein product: CSATTYRLGYTF.

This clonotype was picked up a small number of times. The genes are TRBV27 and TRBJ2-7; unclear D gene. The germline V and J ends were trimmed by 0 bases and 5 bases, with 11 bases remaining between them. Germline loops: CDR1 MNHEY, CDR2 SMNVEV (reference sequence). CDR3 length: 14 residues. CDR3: CASSLSGGPNEQYF. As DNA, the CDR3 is TGTGCCAGCAGTTTATCGGGCGGCCCGAACGAGCAGTACTTC.

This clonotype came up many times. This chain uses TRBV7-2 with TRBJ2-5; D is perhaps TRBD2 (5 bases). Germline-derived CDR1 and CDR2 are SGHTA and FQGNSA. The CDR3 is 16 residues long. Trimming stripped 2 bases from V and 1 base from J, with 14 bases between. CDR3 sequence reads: CASSLTGRRSQETQYF. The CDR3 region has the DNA TGTGCCAGCAGCTTAACGGGCAGGAGGAGCCAAGAGACCCAGTACTTC.

CDR3 residues: CASRRGDRTFAEAFF. CDR3 nucleotides: TGTGCCAGCAGAAGGGGGGACAGGACGTTCGCTGAAGCTTTCTTT. The chain recombines TRBV11-2 with TRBJ1-1; 8 bases line up with TRBD1. Trimming removed 6 bases from V and 6 bases from J; junction bases left unmatched: 12. The CDR3 runs 15 residues. Germline-derived CDR1 and CDR2 are SGHAT and FQNNGV.

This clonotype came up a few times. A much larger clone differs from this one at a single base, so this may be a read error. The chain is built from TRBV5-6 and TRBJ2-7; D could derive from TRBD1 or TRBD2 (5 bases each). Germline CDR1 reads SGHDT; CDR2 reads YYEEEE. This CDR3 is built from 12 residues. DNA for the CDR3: TGTGCCGGCAGCTTGGGGGTTTACGAGCAGTACTTC. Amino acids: CAGSLGVYEQYF.

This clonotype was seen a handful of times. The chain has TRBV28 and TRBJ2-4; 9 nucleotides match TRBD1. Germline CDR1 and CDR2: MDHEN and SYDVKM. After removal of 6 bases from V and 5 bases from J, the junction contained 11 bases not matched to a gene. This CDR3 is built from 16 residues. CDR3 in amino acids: CASRPQGQGGENIQYF. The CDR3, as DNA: TGTGCCAGCAGACCTCAGGGACAGGGTGGTGAAAACATTCAGTACTTC.

The CDR3 here is CASSIGHQAFF. The CDR3 nucleotides are TGTGCCAGTAGTATCGGCCACCAAGCTTTCTTT. The gene calls are TRBV19 and TRBJ1-1; D is unclear. Looked up from germline, CDR1 is LNHDA and CDR2 is SQIVND (reference sequence). Trimming took 3 bases from V and 9 from J, leaving 8 bases between them. The CDR3 spans 11 residues.

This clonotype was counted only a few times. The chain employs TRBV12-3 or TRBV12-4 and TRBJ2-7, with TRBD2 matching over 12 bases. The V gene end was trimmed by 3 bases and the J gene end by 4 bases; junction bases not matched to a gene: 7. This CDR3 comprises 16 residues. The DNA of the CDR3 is TGTGCCAGCAGTTTGGAGCTAGCGGGAGGGCCATACGAGCAGTACTTC. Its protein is CASSLELAGGPYEQYF.

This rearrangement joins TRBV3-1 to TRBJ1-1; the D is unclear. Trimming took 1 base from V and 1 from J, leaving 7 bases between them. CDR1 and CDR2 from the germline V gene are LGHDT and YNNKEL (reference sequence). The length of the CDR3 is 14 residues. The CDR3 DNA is TGTGCCAGCAGCCAAGGACACCGGAACACTGAAGCTTTCTTT. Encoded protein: CASSQGHRNTEAFF.

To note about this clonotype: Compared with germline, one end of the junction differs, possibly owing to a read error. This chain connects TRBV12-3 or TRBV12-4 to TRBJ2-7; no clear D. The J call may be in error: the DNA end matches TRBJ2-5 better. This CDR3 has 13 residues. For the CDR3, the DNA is TGTGCCAGCAGTTTCACCGGCCAAGGGACCCAGTACTTC. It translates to CASSFTGQGTQYF.

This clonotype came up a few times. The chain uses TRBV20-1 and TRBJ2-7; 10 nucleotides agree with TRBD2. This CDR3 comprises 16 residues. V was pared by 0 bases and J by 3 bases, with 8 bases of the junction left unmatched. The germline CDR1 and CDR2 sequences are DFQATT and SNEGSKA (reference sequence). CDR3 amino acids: CSARDPGPSGSYEQYF. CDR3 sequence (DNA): TGCAGTGCTAGAGATCCGGGGCCTAGCGGGAGCTACGAGCAGTACTTC.